The clone carrying this T cell receptor (beta chain) was recorded a few times. Its antigen is as yet unknown. Samples were sequenced at Survey level, maximum 500,000 reads. Profiling relied on immunoSEQ multiplex PCR, and the TCRdb table lists in-frame clones only, not all of them. The repertoire holds about 36,000 clones, approximately 73% seen once, with about 0.7% in the top ten. During colonoscopy, one to two rectal pinch biopsies were collected. This entry belongs to a study of pediatric ulcerative colitis. Whole-study findings and limits: In rectum, acute severe colitis had expanded clones and less diversity.

Trimming at V came to 3 bases and at J to 8 bases, leaving 12 bases not matched to a gene. The CDR3 contains 15 residues. CDR1 and CDR2 from the germline V gene are MDHEN and SYDVKM. The rearrangement links TRBV28 to TRBJ1-2; TRBD1 aligns across 7 bases. This TCR derives from a boy younger than 18 with moderate ulcerative colitis. The sample consisted of gut tissue. CDR3 residues: CASSLQTGTDGGYTF. For the CDR3, the DNA is TGTGCCAGCAGTTTGCAAACTGGGACAGATGGAGGCTACACCTTC.